The 10 T cell receptor beta chains in this list originate from one sample, sequenced in a study of CD8 T cells in ankylosing spondylitis. MiXCR, run by TCRdb on the 5' RACE reads, gives a single entry per CDR3 protein. The repertoire holds almost 250,000 distinct CDR3 sequences, about 30% seen once, with about 4.2% in the top ten. Material: blood, either unsorted or a sorted T cell fraction (not recorded which). These receptors all stem from a male donor with ankylosing spondylitis or in good health (not recorded which).

The chain employs TRBV10-2 and TRBJ2-7, with a possible D match to TRBD2 (6 bases). Per the germline V gene, CDR1 is WSHSY and CDR2 is SAAADI. V lost 5 bases and J 2 bases, leaving 16 bases between the germline ends. The CDR3 sequence is 15 residues long. CDR3 nucleotide sequence: TGCGCCAGCAGTCCCCAGGGTAGCGGCCCCTACGAGCAGTACTTC. This gives the protein CASSPQGSGPYEQYF.

This chain joins TRBV6-1 and TRBJ2-2; 10 positions match TRBD2. Germline V gives CDR1 MNHNS, CDR2 SASEGT. CDR3 length equals 14 residues. V gave up 6 bases and J gave up 7 bases; unmatched junction bases: 5. The chain's CDR3 is CASRLAGEVGELFF. CDR3 nucleotide sequence: TGTGCCAGCAGGCTAGCGGGGGAAGTCGGGGAGCTGTTTTTT.

The J gene is TRBJ1-2, the V gene TRBV9; 8 nucleotides align to TRBD1. Germline V gene lookup returns CDR1 SGDLS and CDR2 YYNGEE. V shed 3 bases and J 4 bases; nucleotides not matched to a gene: 2. CDR3 length: 13 residues. CDR3 sequence: CASSGQGSYGYTF. The CDR3 DNA reads as TGTGCCAGCAGCGGACAGGGGAGCTATGGCTACACCTTC.

This chain uses TRBV12-3 or TRBV12-4 with TRBJ1-1; 7 bases match TRBD1. This CDR3 contains 13 residues. V trimming: 7 bases; J trimming: 5 bases; junction bases outside the gene matches: 7. CDR3 bases: TGTGCCAGCAACCTGGACAGGCGGACTGAAGCTTTCTTT. Translating it yields CASNLDRRTEAFF.

The gene calls are TRBV7-2 and TRBJ2-3; D unclear. From germline, CDR1 is SGHTA and CDR2 FQGNSA. V was clipped by 0 bases and J by 0 bases, with 4 bases between them. The CDR3 extends over 14 amino acids. The DNA of the CDR3 is TGTGCCAGCAGCTTAGCCCATAGCACAGATACGCAGTATTTT. Translating it yields CASSLAHSTDTQYF. Looking up the rest from reference TRBV7-2 and TRBJ2-3 gives the full variable domain: GAGVSQSPSNKVTEKGKDVELRCDPISGHTALYWYRQSLGQGLEFLIYFQGNSAPDKSGLPSDRFSAERTGGSVSTLTIQRTQQEDSAVYLCASSLAHSTDTQYFGPGTRLTVL.

A few counts support this clonotype. The rearrangement uses TRBV20-1 and TRBJ2-7; D is tentatively TRBD1 or TRBD2 (5 bases each). The germline gives CDR1 DFQATT, CDR2 SNEGSKA (reference sequence). The V and J ends lost 5 bases and 3 bases respectively, with 17 bases between them. The CDR3 extends over 14 amino acids. This CDR3 reads CSARSRDGYYEQYF. The DNA of the CDR3 is TGCAGTGCTCGAAGCCGGGACGGGTACTACGAGCAGTACTTC.

The chain has TRBV7-2 and TRBJ2-3; D gene unclear. The V and J ends lost 5 bases and 4 bases respectively, with 10 bases between them. CDR1 is SGHTA, CDR2 FQGNSA, per germline. The length of the CDR3 is 13 residues. This chain's CDR3 is CASSQIYPDTQYF. In DNA, the CDR3 is TGTGCCAGCAGCCAAATTTATCCAGATACGCAGTATTTT.

The rearrangement uses TRBV15 and TRBJ2-3; TRBD2 is a possible D gene (7 bases). Trimming left V 5 bases short and J 0 bases short, with 15 bases between. From germline, CDR1 is LNHNV and CDR2 YYDKDF (reference sequence). This CDR3 comprises 16 residues. CDR3 residues: CATSPQGGDSTDTQYF. In DNA, the CDR3 is TGTGCCACCAGCCCTCAAGGGGGGGATAGCACAGATACGCAGTATTTT. Combining the CDR3 with reference TRBV15 and TRBJ2-3 gives the whole variable domain DAMVIQNPRYQVTQFGKPVTLSCSQTLNHNVMYWYQQKSSQAPKLLFHYYDKDFNNEADTPDNFQSRRPNTSFCFLDIRSPGLGDTAMYLCATSPQGGDSTDTQYFGPGTRLTVL.

The chain carries TRBV28 and TRBJ1-5; tentatively, D is TRBD1 (5 bases). This CDR3 is 14 amino acids long. The V and J ends lost 4 bases and 6 bases respectively, with 13 bases between them. The germline gives CDR1 MDHEN, CDR2 SYDVKM. In DNA, the CDR3 is TGTGCCAGCAGTTCCGGGACGGAAACTCAGCCCCAGCATTTT. This codes for CASSSGTETQPQHF.

The chain employs TRBV4-1 and TRBJ2-4; TRBD1 aligns across 9 bases. V dropped 4 bases and J dropped 6; count of bases not matched to a gene: 7. Germline assignment: CDR1 MGHRA and CDR2 YSYEKL. The CDR3 covers 15 residues. The CDR3 region is CASSPDGQGINIQYF. Written as DNA, the CDR3 is TGCGCCAGCAGCCCTGACGGACAGGGGATAAACATTCAGTACTTC.